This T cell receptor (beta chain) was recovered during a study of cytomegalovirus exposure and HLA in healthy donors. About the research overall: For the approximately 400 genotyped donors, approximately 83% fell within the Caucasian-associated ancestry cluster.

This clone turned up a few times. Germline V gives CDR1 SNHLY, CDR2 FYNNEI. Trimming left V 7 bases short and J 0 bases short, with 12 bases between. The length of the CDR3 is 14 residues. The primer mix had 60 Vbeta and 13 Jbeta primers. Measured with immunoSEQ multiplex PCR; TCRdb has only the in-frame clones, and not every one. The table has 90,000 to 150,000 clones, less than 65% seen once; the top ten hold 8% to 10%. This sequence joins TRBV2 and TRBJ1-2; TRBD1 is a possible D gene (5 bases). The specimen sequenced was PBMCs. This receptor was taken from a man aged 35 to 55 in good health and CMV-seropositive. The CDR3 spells CASNLDSANYGYTF. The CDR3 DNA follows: TGTGCCAGCAACCTTGACAGTGCTAACTATGGCTACACCTTC.